This section outlines one T cell receptor (beta chain) sequence together with its context. In its sample, this clonotype was seen a few times. This receptor's antigen is unknown. The input lacks base qualities; no much larger clone sits a single base away. TCRdb lists the instrument as Illumina NovaSeq 6000. TCR cDNA was made using 5'RACE template switching, a step that added a universal primer site and unique molecular identifiers. cDNA synthesis was primed from both the TCR alpha and TCR beta constant segments. Library amplification used two PCR steps, and the second PCR step added sample barcodes and sequencing adapters. Sequencing of libraries was done on Illumina HiSeq 2500 (2x100 bp) or NovaSeq (2x150 bp). The study's own analysis went as follows. Demultiplexing of reads and collapsing into UMI consensus sequences were performed with MIGEC, and V(D)J alignment was carried out with MiXCR. Using edgeR on replicate PBMC samples, clonotypes were called vaccine-responding if FDR was below 0.01 and the log2 fold change was above 5 up to day 15. Each bulk clonotype received a CD4 or CD8 identity based on whether the sequenced CD4 or CD8 repertoire contained that clonotype at higher abundance. Starting from the raw public reads, TCRdb applied fastp trimming at Q25, assembled clones with MiXCR and retained in-frame beta chains. Each record represents a unique CDR3 protein, reported with the most common genes and DNA among its rows. TCRdb, not the authors, supplied the V and J calls. The sample table contains nearly 300,000 distinct CDR3 sequences; only one count was recorded for 7.5% to 9% of them. The ten largest account for around 3.5% of the sample.

The sample comes from a study of T cells after yellow fever vaccination (dated by TCRdb to the late 2010s). Some background on the complete study: The SMART-Seq v4 Ultra Low Input RNA kit was used to prepare libraries from fractions with low cell numbers. To follow T-cell clones before and after both primary and booster YFV17D yellow fever vaccination, bulk TCR alpha and beta repertoires underwent longitudinal sequencing. Bulk PBMC replicates and cell subsets were isolated from blood drawn at multiple timepoints before and after both primary and secondary immunization. Two healthy male donors made up the cohort, one aged 18 to 30 years and the other aged 30 to 39 years. Findings and caveats that apply to the study as a whole: FACS-sorted repertoires could contain abundant contaminating clonotypes from the bulk population, so computational filtering was required. Most clones expanded after primary vaccination were re-detected after the booster (almost 97% of CD4 and 88% of CD8), suggesting broad memory maintenance. A small share of clonotypes occurred in both CD4 and CD8 compartments, likely arising from convergent recombination. Only two donors were included in the study, so the extent to which the findings can be generalized is limited. Compared with the primary T-cell response, the secondary T-cell response was weaker but faster, peaking on day 5 rather than day 15.

The CDR3 contains 16 residues, cysteine and phenylalanine counted. Only the CDR3 DNA stays, 48 bases, in frame from base 1. For CDR1 and CDR2, the germline V gene (reference sequence) lists PRHDT and FYEKMQ. V ends up 3 bases short and J 6 bases short, with an unmatched junction base count of 13. The sample's treatment or condition, from its label and the paper: live attenuated yellow fever vaccine strain. PBMCs were isolated from peripheral blood using a standard Ficoll-Paque protocol. CD4 and CD8 T-cell fractions were isolated with Dynabeads CD4 and CD8 positive selection kits. TriZol was used to extract RNA from bulk PBMCs, from CD4 and CD8 fractions, and from dextramer-positive and dextramer-negative fractions.

This sequence uses TRBV13 and TRBJ2-7, with 8 bases in between that match TRBD1. The origin of this receptor is a man aged 18 to 35 who received the YFV17D yellow fever vaccine. The source material was CD4+ T cells sorted from PBMCs, sampled 5 days after the yellow fever booster vaccination. The DNA is as follows: TGTGCCAGCAGCTTGGGCAGGGGGCTAGTCCAGGTCGAGCAGTACTTC. Its protein is CASSLGRGLVQVEQYF.